This T cell receptor beta chain was documented in a study of spatial heterogeneity in lung cancer. On the study more broadly: The study consistently detected more beta-chain than alpha-chain sequences.

This CDR3 contains 14 residues. The germline V gene has CDR1 DFQATT and CDR2 SNEGSKA (reference sequence). Between the trimmed V and J ends, which lost 0 bases and 9 bases, there was a span of 15 bases. This clonotype has ten or more counts. A library made for alpha chains picked up this beta chain off target, so its size means little. Time point of the sample: sample taken at primary tumor resection. Whole RNA obtained from tumor, nontumor lung or frozen PBMC underwent sequencing without sorting. Every individual TCR cDNA molecule carried its own unique molecular identifier, which allowed correction of PCR and sequencing errors. A single record per CDR3 protein comes from TCRdb applying MiXCR to the 5' RACE reads. The profile shows about 11,000 distinct CDR3 sequences, around 3.9% of them singletons.

The source material was normal lung tissue next to the tumor, sampled at surgery. This TCR came from a male donor with early-stage non-small cell lung cancer. The chain carries TRBV20-1 and TRBJ2-4, with unresolved D. CDR3 protein: CSARDEGPKGIQYF. Here the CDR3 DNA reads TGCAGTGCTAGAGATGAAGGACCCAAGGGCATTCAGTACTTC.